Described below is a single T cell receptor beta chain sequence and its context. Its target is unknown. This sample was included in a study of neurological immune-mediated disorders. Study results and limitations: The absence of shared CDR3 amino acid sequences among expanded clones across subjects suggests private repertoires in all groups. Neither clinical nor MRI features showed any association with the multiple sclerosis repertoire cluster, and the authors stated that larger cohorts are needed.

The V end lost 5 bases, the J end lost 6 bases, and 16 bases lay between the germline ends. The CDR3 spans 14 residues. Per germline, CDR1 SGHTA and CDR2 FQGNSA. Time point indicated: longitudinal time-point 2. Synthesis of cDNA used 5'RACE (with 10-nucleotide random UMIs). TCRdb itself ran the 5' RACE reads through MiXCR, one entry per CDR3 protein. The sample holds tens of thousands of distinct CDR3 sequences, 5.8% seen once. This clonotype was sampled from a woman aged 55-69 years with multiple sclerosis. Sequenced sample: PBMCs. The V and J genes are TRBV7-2 and TRBJ1-1, with unresolved D. CDR3: CASSPSRGAAEAFF. The CDR3, as DNA: TGTGCCAGCAGCCCGAGCCGGGGAGCGGCTGAAGCTTTCTTT.